Listed below are T cell receptor beta chains from one sample, sequenced in a study of early T cells in non-severe SARS-CoV-2 infection. Via MiXCR, TCRdb re-called the 5' RACE reads, giving one row per CDR3 protein. The repertoire holds 55,000 to 75,000 distinct CDR3 sequences, with 9.5% to 15% as singletons. Input material: whole blood. The origin of the receptors is an adult who was a healthcare worker with PCR-confirmed SARS-CoV-2 infection or an uninfected control (not recorded which). CDR3s include the opening cysteine and the closing phenylalanine or tryptophan. Each record gives: D gene, clone size, J gene, V gene, CDR3 protein, CDR3 DNA. A D gene is named only where the DNA matches it firmly. Some rows mark clone size as missing; the rest say once, few, many or name a class of expanded clone.

.	.	TRBJ1-5	TRBV7-2	CASSPDRPGQPQHF	TGTGCCAGCAGCCCCGACAGGCCGGGCCAGCCCCAGCATTTT
TRBD2	.	TRBJ2-5	TRBV18	CASSPGVAGSQETQYF	TGTGCCAGCTCACCAGGGGTAGCGGGGAGCCAAGAGACCCAGTACTTC
.	.	TRBJ1-5	TRBV6-1	CASSEVLTSYSNQPQHF	TGTGCCAGCAGTGAAGTCTTGACAAGCTATAGCAATCAGCCCCAGCATTTT
.	.	TRBJ1-2	TRBV5-6	CASSPGPVVYGYTF	TGTGCCAGCAGCCCGGGACCCGTGGTGTATGGCTACACCTTC
.	many	TRBJ1-1	TRBV9	CASSRGGREGEAFF	TGTGCCAGCAGCAGAGGGGGTAGAGAAGGTGAAGCTTTCTTT
TRBD1	.	TRBJ2-1	TRBV19	CASRTGGRNEQFF	TGTGCCAGTAGGACAGGGGGACGGAATGAGCAGTTCTTC
.	many	TRBJ2-2	TRBV7-2	CASSLNRGGELFF	TGTGCCAGCAGCTTAAATCGTGGCGGGGAGCTGTTTTTT
TRBD2	few	TRBJ2-7	TRBV11-2	CASSPRLAGAYEQYF	TGTGCCAGCAGCCCGAGACTAGCGGGGGCCTACGAGCAGTACTTC
.	.	TRBJ2-1	TRBV20-1	CSVITQSAAFNNEQFF	TGCAGTGTCATAACACAGAGCGCGGCCTTCAACAATGAGCAGTTCTTC
.	few	TRBJ2-7	TRBV11-2	CASSLVLGLYHREQYF	TGTGCCAGCAGCTTAGTTTTAGGCCTATACCACCGGGAGCAGTACTTC
.	.	TRBJ2-5	TRBV7-9	CASSLEWTDQETQYF	TGTGCCAGCAGCTTAGAATGGACAGATCAAGAGACCCAGTACTTC
.	.	TRBJ2-3	TRBV5-1	CASSFTGDTQYF	TGCGCCAGCAGCTTTACGGGGGATACGCAGTATTTT
.	.	TRBJ2-6	TRBV25-1	CASRKDSSGANVLTF	TGTGCCAGCCGAAAGGACAGTTCTGGGGCCAACGTCCTGACTTTC
.	many	TRBJ2-5	TRBV7-9	CASSLAWKGGGYQETQYF	TGTGCCAGCAGCTTAGCCTGGAAGGGCGGAGGGTACCAAGAGACCCAGTACTTC
.	.	TRBJ1-1	TRBV20-1	CSAHSVTVNTEAFF	TGCAGTGCTCACTCCGTTACAGTGAACACTGAAGCTTTCTTT
.	.	TRBJ2-2	TRBV2	CASGRDRVDTGELFF	TGTGCCAGCGGGCGGGACAGAGTAGACACCGGGGAGCTGTTTTTT
.	many	TRBJ2-3	TRBV7-7	CASSPNPGSSTQYF	TGTGCTAGCAGCCCCAACCCTGGTTCAAGTACGCAGTATTTT
.	few	TRBJ2-3	TRBV6-5	CASSYSLTTDTQYF	TGTGCCAGCAGTTACTCGCTAACCACAGATACGCAGTATTTT
.	many	TRBJ1-5	TRBV6-1	CATGGVQPQHF	TGTGCCACCGGGGGCGTCCAGCCCCAGCATTTT
.	.	TRBJ2-3	TRBV12-3/TRBV12-4	CASSFLRGPTDTQYF	TGTGCCAGCAGTTTTCTCCGGGGGCCCACAGATACGCAGTATTTT
.	.	TRBJ1-3	TRBV6-6	CASSYRESLNTIYF	TGTGCCAGCAGTTACCGCGAGTCGCTAAACACCATATATTTT
TRBD2	few	TRBJ2-5	TRBV7-2	CASSLAERGGRETQYF	TGTGCCAGCAGCTTAGCGGAGCGGGGGGGCCGAGAGACCCAGTACTTC
.	many	TRBJ1-2	TRBV12-3/TRBV12-4	CASSLRGAGTF	TGTGCCAGCAGTTTACGGGGCGCCGGCACCTTC
.	many	TRBJ2-6	TRBV12-5	CASGRGGSLTGANVLTF	TGTGCTAGTGGACGCGGAGGGTCCCTAACTGGGGCCAACGTCCTGACTTTC
.	few	TRBJ2-7	TRBV20-1	CSATRDKPQGEQYF	TGCAGTGCTACCCGGGACAAGCCTCAGGGGGAGCAGTACTTC
.	.	TRBJ1-5	TRBV6-2/TRBV6-3	CASSSGRQINQPQHF	TGTGCCAGCTCTTCCGGACGACAGATCAATCAGCCCCAGCATTTT
TRBD1	many	TRBJ1-2	TRBV29-1	CSVAPKSGTGWMINYGYTF	TGCAGCGTTGCCCCCAAGTCCGGGACAGGGTGGATGATCAACTATGGCTACACCTTC
TRBD2	few	TRBJ2-2	TRBV10-3	CASSGGAETGELFF	TGTGCCTCTAGCGGGGGGGCAGAGACCGGGGAGCTGTTTTTT
.	.	TRBJ2-7	TRBV18	CASSLKGGQGSYEQYF	TGTGCCAGCTCCCTCAAAGGTGGGCAGGGAAGCTACGAGCAGTACTTC
TRBD2	many	TRBJ2-3	TRBV10-3	CAISGPSGASTDTQYF	TGTGCCATCAGTGGGCCTAGCGGGGCTAGCACAGATACGCAGTATTTT
TRBD2	.	TRBJ2-2	TRBV7-3	CASSLNSGGTGELFF	TGTGCCAGCAGCTTAAATAGCGGGGGAACCGGGGAGCTGTTTTTT
.	few	TRBJ1-1	TRBV12-1	CASSRNPRGSDEAFF	TGTGCCAGCAGCCGGAACCCCAGGGGGTCGGATGAAGCTTTCTTT
.	few	TRBJ1-2	TRBV5-6	CASSSTPAADGYTF	TGTGCCAGCAGCTCCACCCCGGCCGCCGATGGCTACACCTTC
TRBD1	many	TRBJ1-2	TRBV27	CASSLLMPGQGARGYTF	TGTGCCAGCAGTTTATTGATGCCGGGACAGGGGGCTCGTGGCTACACCTTC
.	few	TRBJ1-1	TRBV6-5	CASSYSRSRGSTEAFF	TGTGCCAGCAGTTACTCGAGATCGAGGGGAAGCACTGAAGCTTTCTTT